Sequencing of this T cell receptor (beta chain) was carried out in a study of Ad26.COV2.S vaccination and SARS-CoV-2 variants. From germline, CDR1 is KGHDR and CDR2 SFDVKD. Trimming cost V 5 bases and J 1 base, with 3 bases left between them. The CDR3 sequence is 12 residues long. Remarks on this clone: Its antigen remains unidentified.

Sample treatment: 15 to 20 received Ad26.COV2.S at low or high dose, single or two shots; 5 received placebo; per-sample allocation not given. Day 63 following the first vaccine or placebo injection was when the samples were taken. The repertoire was sequenced with immunoSEQ multiplex PCR; TCRdb's copy has only in-frame clones and lacks some. This repertoire shows some 290,000 clones, about 86% found once; its top ten account for 1.9%. Study-level points and caveats: Vaccine and placebo groups showed comparable non-spike TCR breadth. Vaccine recipients had higher spike-specific TCR breadth than placebo recipients.

The specimen comprised peripheral blood, sampled in a trial of Ad26.COV2.S vaccine versus placebo. The rearrangement uses TRBV24-1 and TRBJ2-3; D uncertain. This receptor was identified in a person aged 18-60 years who received the Ad26.COV2.S COVID-19 vaccine or a placebo. DNA for the CDR3: TGTGCCACCAGTGCGGGCACAGATACGCAGTATTTT. This gives the protein CATSAGTDTQYF.